One T cell receptor beta chain is described in this entry. The data are from a study of radiotherapy plus CTLA-4 blockade in lung cancer. Looking at the study overall: Objective responses were documented in approximately 18% of patients, with disease control in about 28%.

The method was immunoSEQ multiplex PCR; TCRdb's version includes in-frame clones alone and lacks a portion of them. The sample records about 73,000 clones, around 87% being singletons. The input for sequencing was peripheral blood, taken from a patient treated with radiotherapy plus ipilimumab. The clonotype was recovered from a human donor with non-small cell lung cancer that progressed on radiotherapy plus ipilimumab.

The CDR3 protein is CASTPDSTEAFF. DNA for the CDR3: TGTGCCAGCACTCCCGACAGCACTGAAGCTTTCTTT. The chain couples TRBV2 to TRBJ1-1; maybe TRBD1 (5 bases). This CDR3 is built from 12 residues. Deletions cut 7 bases from V and 4 bases from J, with 10 bases between. The germline V gene has CDR1 SNHLY and CDR2 FYNNEI. Using reference TRBV2 and TRBJ1-1 for the parts outside the CDR3, the full variable domain is EPEVTQTPSHQVTQMGQEVILRCVPISNHLYFYWYRQILGQKVEFLVSFYNNEISEKSEIFDDQFSVERPDGSNFTLKIRSTKLEDSAMYFCASTPDSTEAFFGQGTRLTVV.